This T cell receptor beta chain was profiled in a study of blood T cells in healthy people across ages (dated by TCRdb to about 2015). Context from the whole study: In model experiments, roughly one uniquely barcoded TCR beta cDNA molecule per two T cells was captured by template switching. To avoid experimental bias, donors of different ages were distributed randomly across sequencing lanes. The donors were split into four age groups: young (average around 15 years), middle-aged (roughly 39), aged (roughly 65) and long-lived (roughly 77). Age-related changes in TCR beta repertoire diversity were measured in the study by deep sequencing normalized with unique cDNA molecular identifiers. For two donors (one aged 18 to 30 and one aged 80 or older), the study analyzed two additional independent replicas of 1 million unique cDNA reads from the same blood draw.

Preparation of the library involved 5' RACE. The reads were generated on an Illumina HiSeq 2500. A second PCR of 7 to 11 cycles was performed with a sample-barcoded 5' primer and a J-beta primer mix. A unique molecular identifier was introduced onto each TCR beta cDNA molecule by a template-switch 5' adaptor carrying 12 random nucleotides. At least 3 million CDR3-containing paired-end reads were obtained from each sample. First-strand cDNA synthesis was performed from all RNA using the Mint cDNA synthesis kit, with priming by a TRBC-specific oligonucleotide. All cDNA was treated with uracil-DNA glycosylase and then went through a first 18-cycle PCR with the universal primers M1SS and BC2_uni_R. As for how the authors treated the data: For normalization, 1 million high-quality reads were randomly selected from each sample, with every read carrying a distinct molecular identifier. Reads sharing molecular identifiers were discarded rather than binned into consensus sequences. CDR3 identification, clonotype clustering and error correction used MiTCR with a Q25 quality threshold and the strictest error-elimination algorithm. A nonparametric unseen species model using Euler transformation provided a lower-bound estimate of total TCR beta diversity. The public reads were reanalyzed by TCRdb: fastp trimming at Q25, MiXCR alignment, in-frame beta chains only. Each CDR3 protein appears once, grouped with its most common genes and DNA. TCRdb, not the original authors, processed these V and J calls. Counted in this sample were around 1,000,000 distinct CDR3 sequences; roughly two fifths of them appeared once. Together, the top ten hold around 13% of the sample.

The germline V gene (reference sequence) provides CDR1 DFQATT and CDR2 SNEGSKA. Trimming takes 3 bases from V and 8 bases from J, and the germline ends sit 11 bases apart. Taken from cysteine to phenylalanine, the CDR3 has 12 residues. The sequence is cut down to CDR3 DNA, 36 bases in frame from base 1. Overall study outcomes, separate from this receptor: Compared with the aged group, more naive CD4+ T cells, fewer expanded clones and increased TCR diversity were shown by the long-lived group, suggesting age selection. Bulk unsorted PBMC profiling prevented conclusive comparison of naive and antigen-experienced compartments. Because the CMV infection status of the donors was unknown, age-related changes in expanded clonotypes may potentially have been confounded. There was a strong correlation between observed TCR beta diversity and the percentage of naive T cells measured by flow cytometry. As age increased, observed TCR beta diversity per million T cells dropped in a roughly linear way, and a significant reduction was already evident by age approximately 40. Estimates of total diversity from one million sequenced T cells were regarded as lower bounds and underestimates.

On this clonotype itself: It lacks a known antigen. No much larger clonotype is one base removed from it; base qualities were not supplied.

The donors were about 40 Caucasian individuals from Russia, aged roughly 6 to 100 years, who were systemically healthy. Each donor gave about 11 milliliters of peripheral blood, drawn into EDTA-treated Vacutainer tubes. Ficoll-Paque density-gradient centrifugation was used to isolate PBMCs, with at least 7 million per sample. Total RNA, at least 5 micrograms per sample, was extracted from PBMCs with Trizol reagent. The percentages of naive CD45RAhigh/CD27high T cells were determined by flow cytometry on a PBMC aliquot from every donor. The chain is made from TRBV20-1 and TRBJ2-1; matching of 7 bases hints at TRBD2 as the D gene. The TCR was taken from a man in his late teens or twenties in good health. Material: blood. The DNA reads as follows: TGCAGTGCTAGTGGGGGGGGCGATGAGCAGTTCTTC. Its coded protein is CSASGGGDEQFF.